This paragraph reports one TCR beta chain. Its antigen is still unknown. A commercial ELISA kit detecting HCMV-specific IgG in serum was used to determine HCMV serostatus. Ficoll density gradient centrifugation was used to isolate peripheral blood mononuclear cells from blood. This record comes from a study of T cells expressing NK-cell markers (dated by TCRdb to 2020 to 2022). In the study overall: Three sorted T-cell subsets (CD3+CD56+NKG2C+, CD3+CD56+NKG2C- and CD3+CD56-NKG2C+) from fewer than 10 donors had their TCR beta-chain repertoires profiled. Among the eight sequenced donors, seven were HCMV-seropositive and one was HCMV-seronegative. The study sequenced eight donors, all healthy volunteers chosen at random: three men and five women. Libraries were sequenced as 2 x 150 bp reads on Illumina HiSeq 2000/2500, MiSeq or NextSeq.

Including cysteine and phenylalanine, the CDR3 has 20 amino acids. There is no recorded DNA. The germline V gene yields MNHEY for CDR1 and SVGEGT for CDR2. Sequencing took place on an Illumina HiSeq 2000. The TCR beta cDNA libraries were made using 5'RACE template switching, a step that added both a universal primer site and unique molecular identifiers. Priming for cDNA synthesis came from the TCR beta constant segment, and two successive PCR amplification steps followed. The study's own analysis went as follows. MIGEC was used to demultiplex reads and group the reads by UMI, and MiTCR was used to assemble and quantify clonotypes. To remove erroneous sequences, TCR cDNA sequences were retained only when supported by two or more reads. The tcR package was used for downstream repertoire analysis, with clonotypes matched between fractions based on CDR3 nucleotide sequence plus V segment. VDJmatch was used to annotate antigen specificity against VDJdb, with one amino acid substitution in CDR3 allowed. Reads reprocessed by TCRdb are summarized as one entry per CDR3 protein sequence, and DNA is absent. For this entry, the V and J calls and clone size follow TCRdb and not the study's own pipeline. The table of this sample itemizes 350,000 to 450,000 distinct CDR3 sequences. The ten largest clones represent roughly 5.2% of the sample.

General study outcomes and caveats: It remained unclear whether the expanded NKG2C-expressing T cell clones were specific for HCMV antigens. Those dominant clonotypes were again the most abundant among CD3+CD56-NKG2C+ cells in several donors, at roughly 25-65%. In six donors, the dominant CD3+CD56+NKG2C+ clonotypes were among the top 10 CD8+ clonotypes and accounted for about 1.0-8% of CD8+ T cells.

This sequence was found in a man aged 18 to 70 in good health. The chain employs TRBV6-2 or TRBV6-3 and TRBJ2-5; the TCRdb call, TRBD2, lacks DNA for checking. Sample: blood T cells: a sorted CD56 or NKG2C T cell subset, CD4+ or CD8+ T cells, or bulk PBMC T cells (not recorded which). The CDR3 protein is CASSYYRLAGEALPKETQYF.